Below are 13 T cell receptor beta chains sequenced from a single sample in a study of early T cells in non-severe SARS-CoV-2 infection. MiXCR, run by TCRdb on the 5' RACE reads, gives a single entry per CDR3 protein. This table has tens of thousands of distinct CDR3 sequences, 9.5% to 15% appearing once. The input for sequencing was whole blood, taken at baseline. The receptor source for this set is an adult who was a healthcare worker with PCR-confirmed SARS-CoV-2 infection or an uninfected control (not recorded which). The donor label of this sample is uncertain.

This clonotype was observed a handful of times. The chain is built from TRBV19 and TRBJ2-4, with 7 bases aligning to TRBD2. Trimming removed 1 base from V and 9 bases from J; junction bases left unmatched: 3. This CDR3 has 13 amino acids. Germline V gene sequence: CDR1 LNHDA, CDR2 SQIVND (reference sequence). This chain's CDR3 is CASSIVSGRIQYF. The CDR3 DNA reads as TGTGCCAGTAGTATAGTTAGCGGGCGCATTCAGTACTTC.

This clonotype was detected only a few times. V and J are TRBV11-3 and TRBJ1-5, with D maybe TRBD1 (6 bases). The V end lost 1 base, the J end lost 0 bases, and 16 bases lay between the germline ends. The CDR3 is made up of 18 amino acids. Per germline, CDR1 SGHNT and CDR2 YENEEA. CDR3 in amino acids: CASSLGPDRFYSNQPQHF. Here the CDR3 DNA reads TGTGCCAGCAGCTTAGGCCCGGACAGATTTTATAGCAATCAGCCCCAGCATTTT.

Only a few counts were recorded for this clonotype. The chain carries TRBV3-1 and TRBJ2-3; a weak D match, TRBD1 (5 bases). With 1 base removed from V and 11 bases from J, the gap between germline ends came to 13 bases. CDR3 length equals 13 residues. Germline V lookup: CDR1 LGHDT, CDR2 YNNKEL (reference sequence). CDR3 residues: CASSQGSVGRQYF. The CDR3 region has the DNA TGTGCCAGCAGCCAAGGATCCGTGGGGCGGCAGTATTTT.

The CDR3 here is CASSLGGVETQYF. DNA for the CDR3: TGTGCCAGCAGCTTGGGGGGTGTGGAGACCCAGTACTTC. The chain uses TRBV5-4 and TRBJ2-5; the D is unclear. This CDR3 is 13 amino acids long. Germline CDR1 and CDR2: SGHNT and YYREEE (reference sequence). V dropped 0 bases and J dropped 5 bases, with 8 bases sitting between them.

J is TRBJ1-2 and V is TRBV6-2 or TRBV6-3; D remains unclear. Germline CDR1 and CDR2: MNHEY and SVGEGT. This CDR3 contains 14 residues. The V gene lost 2 bases and the J gene lost 6 bases, with 13 bases spanning the gap. The CDR3 loop reads CASSYLTEVDGYTF. Written as DNA, the CDR3 is TGTGCCAGCAGTTACCTCACCGAGGTAGATGGCTACACCTTC.

This chain uses TRBV7-2 with TRBJ2-3; D unresolved. V lost 7 bases, J lost 4 bases, and 9 bases lay in between. Germline lookup yields CDR1 SGHTA and CDR2 FQGNSA. The CDR3 spans 12 residues. The CDR3: CASTPPADTQYF. CDR3 nucleotides: TGTGCCAGCACTCCCCCGGCAGATACGCAGTATTTT.

This clonotype appeared many times. The rearrangement joins TRBV3-1 to TRBJ1-5; no definite D call. CDR3 length equals 13 residues. Germline CDR1 is LGHDT and CDR2 is YNNKEL (reference sequence). Deletions cut 3 bases from V and 6 bases from J, with 9 bases between. The CDR3 bases are TGTGCCAGCAGCCAGTTCGCGGTTCAGCCCCAGCATTTT. Protein sequence: CASSQFAVQPQHF.

This chain connects TRBV18 to TRBJ1-2, with D possibly TRBD1 on 5 matching bases. CDR1 is KGHSH, CDR2 LQKENI, per germline. This CDR3 spans 15 amino acids. With 4 bases removed from V and 5 bases from J, the gap between germline ends came to 17 bases. For the CDR3, the DNA is TGTGCCAGCTCACAACCCGGGGAAGGGGCATATGGCTACACCTTC. Amino acid sequence: CASSQPGEGAYGYTF.

This clonotype has at least ten counts. CDR3 region: CGAAGPSYNEQFF. CDR3 bases: TGTGGGGCGGCGGGACCCTCCTACAATGAGCAGTTCTTC. The chain carries TRBV10-3 and TRBJ2-1; tentatively, D is TRBD2 (6 bases). This CDR3 contains 13 residues. Per the germline V gene, CDR1 is ENHRY and CDR2 is SYGVKD.

This clonotype was found a few times. The chain recombines TRBV30 with TRBJ1-1; D not resolved. Trimming shortened V by 2 bases and J by 5 bases, and 6 bases separated the two germline ends. Germline lookup yields CDR1 GTSNPN and CDR2 SVGIG (reference sequence). This CDR3 is built from 11 residues. CDR3 DNA sequence: TGTGCCTGGAGTCCTCGGACTGAAGCTTTCTTT. It yields the protein CAWSPRTEAFF.

This clonotype was detected ten times or more. Written as DNA, the CDR3 is TGTGCCAGCAGCTTAGGTCCGTCGAGGTACATTCAGTACTTC. It encodes CASSLGPSRYIQYF. The chain uses TRBV7-2 and TRBJ2-4; no clear D. Per the germline V gene, CDR1 is SGHTA and CDR2 is FQGNSA. This CDR3 has 14 residues. Trimming cost V 1 base and J 8 bases, with 12 bases left between them.

The chain links TRBV27 to TRBJ2-3, with 8 bases identical to TRBD2. CDR3 length: 16 amino acids. V lost 4 bases, J lost 3 bases, and 9 bases stayed unmatched. Germline CDR1 and CDR2: MNHEY and SMNVEV (reference sequence). CDR3 loop: CASSSHASGSTDTQYF. In nucleotides, the CDR3 is TGTGCCAGCAGTTCCCATGCGAGCGGGAGTACAGATACGCAGTATTTT.

The chain carries TRBV12-3 or TRBV12-4 and TRBJ1-4; D is perhaps TRBD1 (6 bases). Trimming took 5 bases from V and 6 from J, leaving 16 bases between them. The CDR3 extends over 15 amino acids. The CDR3 nucleotides are TGTGCCAGCAGTAGAACCGGGACATTCCATGAAAAACTGTTTTTT. Translating gives CASSRTGTFHEKLFF.